This T cell receptor beta chain was identified during a study of beta chain features in type 1 diabetes. Findings of the study overall: All four CD4+ subsets from Type 1 diabetes patients carried moderately but significantly shorter TCRB CDR3s. Resolution of whether HLA type affects TCRB rearrangement was not achieved here. Highly expressing activated T cells could be over-counted with a cDNA template.

In its sample, this clone was seen a few times. The antigen is not known. As every portion of the isolated RNA was reverse transcribed, the sequencing read expressed TCRB transcripts. The method was immunoSEQ multiplex PCR; TCRdb's version includes in-frame clones alone and lacks a portion of them. The sample comprises around 710,000 clones, around 12% of which are singletons, and over 0.1% rests with the top ten. The length of the CDR3 is 13 residues. Trimming cost V 5 bases and J 7 bases; bases outside gene matches: 7. The germline CDR1 and CDR2 sequences are SEHNR and FQNEAQ (reference sequence). There was one heparinised blood draw per donor, averaging roughly 0.12 L. Purity exceeding 98% was reached by all sorted populations.

The clonotype comes from a young man with type 1 diabetes. The chain is built from TRBV7-9 and TRBJ1-2, with TRBD1 matching over 7 bases. Sequencing was carried out using naive CD4+ T cells from blood. This CDR3 is CASSRDRDSGYTF. CDR3 nucleotides: TGTGCCAGCAGCCGAGACAGGGACTCTGGCTACACCTTC. Supplemented by reference TRBV7-9 and TRBJ1-2, the full variable domain reads DTGVSQNPRHKITKRGQNVTFRCDPISEHNRLYWYRQTLGQGPEFLTYFQNEAQLEKSRLLSDRFSAERPKGSFSTLEIQRTEQGDSAMYLCASSRDRDSGYTFGSGTRLTVV.